The 3 T cell receptor beta chains below were found in one sample sequenced in a study of CD8+CD57+ T cells in acquired aplastic anemia (dated by TCRdb to 2016 to 2019). The run used an Illumina HiSeq 2000. TCR beta VDJ combination and CDR3 sequence profiling used genomic DNA as the template. The public reads were reprocessed in TCRdb via fastp at Q25 and MiXCR, keeping in-frame beta chains. Every entry covers one CDR3 protein and lists the most common genes and DNA from its rows. The sample table holds about 180,000 distinct CDR3 sequences, of which 63% were seen once. The ten largest account for under 45% of the sample. The patients picked for sequencing were ones in whom flow cytometry had shown an expansion of CD8+CD57+ cells. Material for sequencing was sorted CD4+, CD8+, or CD8+CD57+ T cells (not recorded which) from PBMCs. The receptors derive from a human donor with aplastic anemia.

V gene TRBV29-1 combines with J gene TRBJ2-5; D is unclear. The germline CDR1 and CDR2 sequences are SQVTM and ANQGSEA. V lost 1 base and J lost 4, with 7 bases in between. The CDR3 runs 12 residues. DNA of the CDR3: TGCAGCGTTGAAGGGCGTAGAGAGACCCAGTACTTC. Translating gives CSVEGRRETQYF.

J is TRBJ2-5 and V is TRBV24-1; possible D gene TRBD2, 5 bases. The CDR3 is made up of 13 amino acids. From germline, CDR1 is KGHDR and CDR2 SFDVKD. V was pared by 9 bases and J by 0 bases, with 10 bases between. CDR3 nucleotide sequence: TGTGCCACCGGGCGGGCGGACCAAGAGACCCAGTACTTC. This translates into CATGRADQETQYF.

A note on this clonotype: The junction departs from the called germline gene at one end, perhaps through a read error. The chain combines TRBV15 with TRBJ2-1; no firm D call. CDR1 LNHNV and CDR2 YYDKDF come from the germline V gene (reference sequence). The CDR3 has 13 amino acids. The CDR3 region is CATSLSGVYEQLF. CDR3 in DNA: TGTGCCACCAGCTTAAGTGGGGTCTATGAGCAGCTCTTC.